The table lists the clone carrying this T cell receptor (beta chain) with a count of one. Germline values: CDR1 SGHAT, CDR2 FQNNGV. V lost 1 base and J 2 bases, leaving 3 bases between the germline ends. This CDR3 has 12 residues. The data originate from a study of blood T cell repertoires in COVID-19. Study in general: The origin of the acute and convalescent COVID-19 samples was the United States, Italy and Spain.

Profiling relied on immunoSEQ multiplex PCR, and the TCRdb table lists in-frame clones only, not all of them. The sample holds about 180,000 clones; roughly 83% are singletons and the top ten take 8% to 10%. Assignments of participants to cohorts depended upon their own reported clinical history. Two consecutive negative NP/OP PCR tests, clearance, or resolved symptoms defined Cohort 3 recovery. The receptor was isolated from a woman aged 30 to 39 who had recovered from COVID-19. The V and J genes are TRBV11-2 and TRBJ2-7, with D unresolved. Sequenced: PBMCs or T cells enriched from blood (not recorded which). The CDR3 sequence: CASSLAAYEQYF. DNA of the CDR3: TGTGCCAGCAGCTTAGCCGCCTACGAGCAGTACTTC.